This T cell receptor beta chain is drawn from a study of CD8+ T cells in alopecia areata. cDNA prepared by RNA extraction and subsequent reverse transcription served as the template for sequencing. Libraries were prepared by immunoSEQ multiplex PCR; TCRdb keeps only in-frame clonotypes and omits some of them. The sample contains more than 100,000 clones, approximately 58% of which appear only once. The V end lost 6 bases, the J end lost 7 bases, and 13 bases lay between the germline ends. CDR3 length: 14 residues. CDR1 and CDR2 (germline): MNHEY, SVGAGI. It was from PBMCs that CD4+ and CD8+ T cells were sorted. The study's findings and limits: In patients, TCRs were shared less clearly than in mice, and HLA may possibly be involved. Greater clonality was observed in lesional scalp samples, especially alopecia totalis/universalis, versus normal scalp.

Concerning this clone itself: Its specificity is not known.

This sequence was found in a human donor in good health. Specimen: CD4+ T cells sorted from blood. The V gene is TRBV6-5, the J gene TRBJ1-6; D possibly corresponds to TRBD1 (6 bases). The CDR3 region is CASRTQGMNSPLHF. In nucleotides, the CDR3 is TGTGCCAGCAGGACACAGGGAATGAATTCACCCCTCCACTTT.